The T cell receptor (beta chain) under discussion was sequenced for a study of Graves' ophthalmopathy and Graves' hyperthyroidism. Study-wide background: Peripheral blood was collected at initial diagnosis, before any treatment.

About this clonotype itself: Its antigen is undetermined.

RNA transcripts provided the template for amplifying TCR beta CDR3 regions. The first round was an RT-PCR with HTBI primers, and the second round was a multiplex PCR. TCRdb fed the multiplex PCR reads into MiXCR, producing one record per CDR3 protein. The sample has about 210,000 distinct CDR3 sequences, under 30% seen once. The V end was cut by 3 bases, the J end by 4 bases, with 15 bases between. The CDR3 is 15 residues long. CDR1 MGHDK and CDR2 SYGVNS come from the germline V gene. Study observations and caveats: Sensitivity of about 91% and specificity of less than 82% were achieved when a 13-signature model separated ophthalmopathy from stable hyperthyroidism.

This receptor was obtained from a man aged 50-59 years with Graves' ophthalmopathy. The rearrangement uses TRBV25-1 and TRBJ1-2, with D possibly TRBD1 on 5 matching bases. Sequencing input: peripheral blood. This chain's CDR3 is CASSERGETIYGYTF. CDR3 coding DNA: TGTGCCAGCAGTGAGCGAGGGGAGACTATCTATGGCTACACCTTC.